This is a list of T cell receptor beta chains from one sample in a study of control samples from healthy donors and cancer patients. Method: immunoSEQ multiplex PCR; TCRdb's copy keeps in-frame clones and lacks some. The table records approximately 100,000 clones, around 88% of them present only once. Input material: PBMCs. The receptors come from a man in his 60s with lung cancer. CDR3s include the opening cysteine and the closing phenylalanine or tryptophan. The order of the fields is J gene, V gene, clone size, D gene, CDR3 protein, CDR3 DNA. The D gene is left open where the match is weak. Rows may omit the clone size; those that give it use once, few, many or a size class.

J: TRBJ2-3
V: TRBV5-4
size: .
D: TRBD1
CDR3: CASKGRTGSTDTQYF
DNA: TGTGCCAGCAAGGGGAGGACAGGGAGCACAGATACGCAGTATTTT

J: TRBJ1-2
V: TRBV12-5
size: .
D: .
CDR3: CASAYSVGDSGYTF
DNA: TGTGCTAGTGCTTACTCGGTGGGGGACTCTGGCTACACCTTC

J: TRBJ1-3
V: TRBV9
size: .
D: .
CDR3: CASSRNTDSGNTIYF
DNA: TGTGCCAGCAGCCGCAACACGGACTCTGGAAACACCATATATTTT

J: TRBJ1-2
V: TRBV12-5
size: .
D: .
CDR3: CASGGVYYGYTF
DNA: TGTGCTAGTGGTGGGGTTTACTATGGCTACACCTTC

J: TRBJ2-5
V: TRBV14
size: .
D: .
CDR3: CASSQDFSGYLQETQYF
DNA: TGTGCCAGCAGCCAAGACTTTTCGGGATACCTTCAAGAGACCCAGTACTTC

J: TRBJ1-5
V: TRBV30
size: .
D: TRBD1
CDR3: CAWRSRDRGTVSNQPQHF
DNA: TGTGCCTGGAGGTCCCGGGACAGGGGGACCGTCAGCAATCAGCCCCAGCATTTT

J: TRBJ2-3
V: TRBV9
size: .
D: .
CDR3: CASSVELRSTDTQYF
DNA: TGTGCCAGCAGCGTAGAACTTCGGAGCACAGATACGCAGTATTTT

J: TRBJ2-1
V: TRBV7-3
size: .
D: TRBD2
CDR3: CASSPYVAGQNEQFF
DNA: TGTGCCAGCAGCCCGTACGTAGCGGGGCAGAATGAGCAGTTCTTC

J: TRBJ1-1
V: TRBV7-3
size: few
D: .
CDR3: CASSPGTASDTEAFF
DNA: TGTGCCAGCAGCCCCGGGACTGCCTCGGACACTGAAGCTTTCTTT

J: TRBJ2-7
V: TRBV9
size: .
D: .
CDR3: CASSASGRPYEQYF
DNA: TGTGCCAGCAGCGCTTCGGGACGGCCCTACGAGCAGTACTTC